The next 9 T cell receptor beta chains were all read from a single sample in a study of shared T cell receptors in the human thymus. Assay used: immunoSEQ multiplex PCR; TCRdb lists only in-frame clones, some missing. The sample lists roughly 710,000 clones, 70% to 90% seen once, with about 0.011% in the top ten. These data were also filed under a second study, of human thymus T cells.

The sequencing input was thymocytes. These TCRs come from a girl less than two years old with a congenital heart defect.

V and J are TRBV6-5 and TRBJ2-7, with D maybe TRBD1 (6 bases). The CDR3 loop spans 14 amino acids. CDR1 and CDR2 (germline): MNHEY, SVGAGI. The germline V and J ends were trimmed by 0 bases and 2 bases, with 8 bases remaining between them. CDR3 amino acids: CASSYSTGTYEQYF. CDR3 nucleotide sequence: TGTGCCAGCAGTTACTCGACAGGCACCTACGAGCAGTACTTC.

This clone has a handful of counts. V gene TRBV6-5 combines with J gene TRBJ2-2, with 8 bases matching TRBD1. There are 15 residues in the CDR3. The junction had 8 bases not matched to a gene; V was cut back by 6 bases and J by 5 bases. CDR1 MNHEY and CDR2 SVGAGI come from the germline V gene. The CDR3 DNA sequence: TGTGCCAGCAGGGTCGGACAGGGTTGGACCGGGGAGCTGTTTTTT. It translates to CASRVGQGWTGELFF.

The rearrangement joins TRBV27 to TRBJ2-2; 14 bases agree with TRBD2. Trimming removed 7 bases from V and 2 bases from J; junction bases left unmatched: 15. CDR1 is MNHEY and CDR2 is SMNVEV in the germline V gene (reference sequence). The CDR3 has 20 amino acids. The CDR3 DNA reads TGTGCCAGCACCCCTAGCCCCGGGACTAGCGGGGGCCATAACACCGGGGAGCTGTTTTTT. This encodes CASTPSPGTSGGHNTGELFF.

The V call is TRBV6-6, the J call TRBJ2-1; 10 bases agree with TRBD1. The CDR3 has 16 amino acids. The germline V gene encodes CDR1 MNHNY and CDR2 SVGAGI (reference sequence). V shed 0 bases and J 6 bases; nucleotides not matched to a gene: 5. CDR3 nucleotide sequence: TGTGCCAGCAGTTACTCGACAGGGGGCTATGGCAATGAGCAGTTCTTC. Amino acids: CASSYSTGGYGNEQFF.

The rearrangement joins TRBV7-9 to TRBJ2-1, with 11 bases lining up with TRBD2. This CDR3 region has 18 residues. CDR1 and CDR2 (germline): SEHNR, FQNEAQ (reference sequence). Unmatched junction bases numbered 24, after V lost 5 bases and J lost 15 bases. CDR3 in DNA: TGTGCCAGCAGCCCACATGATGTGCTAGCGGGGGGCCCAGCAGCGGTGTTCTTC. Its translation: CASSPHDVLAGGPAAVFF.

The V gene is TRBV7-2, the J gene TRBJ2-3; 10 bases are a match to TRBD1. J gave up 4 bases and V 1 base, and 11 bases lay outside the gene matches. Germline CDR1 reads SGHTA; CDR2 reads FQGNSA. The CDR3 runs 18 residues. The CDR3 coding sequence is TGTGCCAGCAGCTTAGATCTATGGGACAGGGGCGGTTCAGATACGCAGTATTTT. Residues: CASSLDLWDRGGSDTQYF.

The chain has TRBV6-5 and TRBJ1-2; maybe TRBD1 (6 bases). The V end lost 1 base, the J end lost 4 bases, and 7 bases lay between the germline ends. Germline CDR1 MNHEY, CDR2 SVGAGI. This CDR3 is 13 amino acids long. The CDR3: CASSYLQGYGYTF. The CDR3 bases are TGTGCCAGCAGTTACTTACAGGGCTATGGCTACACCTTC.

The genes are TRBV30 and TRBJ2-3; 10 positions agree with TRBD2. J gave up 6 bases and V 1 base, and 10 bases lay outside the gene matches. The CDR3 is 16 residues long. CDR1 and CDR2 (germline): GTSNPN, SVGIG (reference sequence). The DNA of the CDR3 is TGTGCCTGGAGTGCCCAGCGGGGGGGCTCGAGGGATACGCAGTATTTT. Its protein product is CAWSAQRGGSRDTQYF. Full variable domain (missing parts from reference TRBV30 and TRBJ2-3): SQTIHQWPATLVQPVGSPLSLECTVEGTSNPNLYWYRQAAGRGLQLLFYSVGIGQISSEVPQNLSASRPQDRQFILSSKKLLLSDSGFYLCAWSAQRGGSRDTQYFGPGTRLTVL.

The rearrangement links TRBV4-3 to TRBJ2-1; 15 nucleotides match TRBD2. V was pared by 3 bases and J by 7 bases, with 16 bases of the junction left unmatched. Per germline, CDR1 LGHNA and CDR2 YSLEER. This CDR3 contains 20 residues. The chain's CDR3 is CASSQRPPWTSGGERNEQFF. The CDR3 region has the DNA TGCGCCAGCAGCCAGAGACCTCCCTGGACTAGCGGGGGGGAAAGGAATGAGCAGTTCTTC.